A few counts support the clone carrying this T cell receptor beta chain. Authors' processing steps: How many nucleated cells were present was estimated from reference gene primer amplification. TCRdb's copy holds only in-frame clones and misses some; the assay was immunoSEQ multiplex PCR. V, J and clone size are taken as reported in that table, and D and trimming were inferred from the DNA itself. The sample has under 300,000 clones, around 85% seen once. V was shortened by 6 bases and J by 0 bases, with 6 bases between the two germline ends. The CDR3 has 13 residues. Germline loops: CDR1 LNHDA, CDR2 SQIVND (reference sequence). The data stem from a study of blood T cell repertoires in COVID-19. Turning to the study itself: From the United States, Italy and Spain came samples of acute and convalescent COVID-19. PBMCs, B-cell-depleted T cells, or T cells provided the cDNA or gDNA that made up the material.

Patients in Seattle were enrolled during active infection, then followed longitudinally. The sample taken for sequencing was peripheral blood. The sequence was collected from a human donor with COVID-19, enrolled during active disease. The donor label of this sample is uncertain. The chain combines TRBV19 with TRBJ1-5, with D hard to call. Here the CDR3 DNA reads TGTGCCAGTAGGCGGGATAGCAATCAGCCCCAGCATTTT. Translating gives CASRRDSNQPQHF. The variable domain in full, completed from reference TRBV19 and TRBJ1-5, reads DGGITQSPKYLFRKEGQNVTLSCEQNLNHDAMYWYRQDPGQGLRLIYYSQIVNDFQKGDIAEGYSVSREKKESFPLTVTSAQKNPTAFYLCASRRDSNQPQHFGDGTRLSIL.